Below, 10 T cell receptor beta chains from the same sample are listed, as sequenced in a study of chemoradiotherapy in HPV16-positive cancers. Assay used: immunoSEQ multiplex PCR; TCRdb lists only in-frame clones, some missing. The repertoire holds some 9,300 clones, roughly 65% seen once, with over 12% in the top ten. This material was obtained from a patient who underwent chemoradiotherapy. The receptors originated from a human donor with HPV-associated anogenital cancer.

This rearrangement joins TRBV28 to TRBJ1-1; D might be TRBD1 (5 bases). The CDR3 loop spans 13 amino acids. V gave up 5 bases and J gave up 10 bases, with 17 bases separating them. The germline CDR1 and CDR2 sequences are MDHEN and SYDVKM. The CDR3 DNA is TGTGCCAGCAGTCCCTCGACAGCCCAAGGAGCTTTCTTT. This translates into CASSPSTAQGAFF.

The chain has TRBV5-4 and TRBJ2-7, with TRBD1 identical over 7 bases. The CDR3 loop spans 15 amino acids. The germline V gene encodes CDR1 SGHNT and CDR2 YYREEE (reference sequence). The V segment lost 4 bases and the J segment 0 bases; nucleotides outside the gene matches: 7. Written as DNA, the CDR3 is TGTGCCAGCAGCAAAAGGGGGCTCGGCTCCTACGAGCAGTACTTC. This encodes CASSKRGLGSYEQYF.

This clone was observed a few times. The chain couples TRBV9 to TRBJ1-6; 7 bases are shared with TRBD1. The CDR3 sequence is 12 residues long. With V trimmed by 3 bases and J by 18 bases, 9 bases remained unmatched. Germline loops: CDR1 SGDLS, CDR2 YYNGEE. The CDR3 is CASSGRDRVPHF. In DNA form, the CDR3 reads TGTGCCAGCAGCGGAAGAGACAGGGTACCCCACTTT.

This chain joins TRBV14 and TRBJ1-3, with a possible D match to TRBD1 (6 bases). CDR1 is SGHDN, CDR2 FVKESK, per germline. The CDR3 is 16 amino acids. V lost 4 bases and J lost 3, with 16 bases in between. The CDR3: CASSRQGTNDGNTIYF. Written as DNA, the CDR3 is TGTGCCAGCAGCCGGCAGGGGACAAACGATGGAAACACCATATATTTT.

The V and J genes are TRBV4-2 and TRBJ2-7, with 7 nucleotides matching TRBD1. The CDR3 is 15 residues long. Germline-derived CDR1 and CDR2 are LGHNA and YNFKEQ. The V segment lost 1 base and the J segment 2 bases; nucleotides outside the gene matches: 5. The CDR3 sequence is CASSQAAGTAYEQYF. CDR3 nucleotide sequence: TGTGCCAGCAGCCAAGCAGCCGGGACAGCCTACGAGCAGTACTTC.

The J gene is TRBJ2-3, the V gene TRBV4-3; D is possibly TRBD1 (5 bases). The V end lost 1 base, the J end lost 4 bases, and 15 bases lay between the germline ends. CDR1 and CDR2 (germline): LGHNA, YSLEER. The length of the CDR3 is 16 residues. CDR3 residues: CASSQGSWKGADTQYF. CDR3 nucleotide sequence: TGCGCCAGCAGCCAAGGATCATGGAAAGGGGCAGATACGCAGTATTTT.

The chain is built from TRBV10-3 and TRBJ2-1; D possibly matches TRBD1 or TRBD2 (6 bases each). The CDR3 spans 16 residues. The V gene's germline CDR1 is ENHRY and CDR2 SYGVKD. V lost 6 bases and J lost 6, with 21 bases in between. CDR3 sequence (DNA): TGTGCCATCAGCCCGGTGGGCGACAAGGGGGGCAATGAGCAGTTCTTC. It codes for CAISPVGDKGGNEQFF.

This rearrangement joins TRBV19 to TRBJ1-2; no reliable D call. Germline assignment: CDR1 LNHDA and CDR2 SQIVND (reference sequence). Between the trimmed V and J ends, which lost 3 bases and 4 bases, there was a span of 12 bases. The CDR3 covers 14 residues. Here the CDR3 DNA reads TGTGCCAGTAGTATCAATCTTGAGGGCTATGGCTACACCTTC. Its translation is CASSINLEGYGYTF.

The rearrangement joins TRBV5-4 to TRBJ1-2; TRBD1 might be the D (6 bases). The CDR3 is made up of 16 amino acids. V was shortened by 3 bases and J by 0 bases, with 15 bases between the two germline ends. Germline lookup yields CDR1 SGHNT and CDR2 YYREEE (reference sequence). The CDR3 loop reads CASSSGTRTTNYGYTF. The CDR3 coding sequence is TGTGCCAGCAGCTCCGGGACAAGAACCACTAACTATGGCTACACCTTC.

CDR3 protein: CASSAGPDYNEQFF. The DNA for the CDR3 is TGCGCCAGCAGCGCGGGCCCGGATTACAATGAGCAGTTCTTC. The chain carries TRBV4-1 and TRBJ2-1; D is possibly TRBD2 (5 bases). The germline V gene has CDR1 MGHRA and CDR2 YSYEKL. CDR3 length: 14 residues. V lost 5 bases and J 4 bases, leaving 12 bases between the germline ends.